These 30 T cell receptor beta chains were all obtained from the same sample, sequenced in a study of blood T cell repertoires in COVID-19. Clones were read by immunoSEQ multiplex PCR, and TCRdb kept only the in-frame ones, dropping some. The data show about 290,000 clones, with about nine tenths seen just once and 1.7% held by the top ten. The material sequenced was PBMCs or T cells enriched from blood (not recorded which). Receptors were obtained from a woman aged 40 to 50 who had recovered from COVID-19.

The sample holds one count of this clone. The gene calls are TRBV5-4 and TRBJ1-2, with D possibly TRBD1 on 5 matching bases. CDR3 size: 14 residues. The V and J ends lost 2 bases and 2 bases respectively, with 10 bases between them. CDR1 SGHNT and CDR2 YYREEE come from the germline V gene (reference sequence). The DNA of the CDR3 is TGTGCCAGCAGCTTAGACAGTCGAAACTATGGCTACACCTTC. This sequence encodes CASSLDSRNYGYTF.

The V and J genes are TRBV12-3 or TRBV12-4 and TRBJ2-2; 8 bases agree with TRBD1. The CDR3 is 13 amino acids. Trimming at V came to 4 bases and at J to 7 bases, leaving 2 bases not matched to a gene. The CDR3 spells CASSWTGNGELFF. The CDR3 DNA reads TGTGCCAGCAGTTGGACAGGGAACGGGGAGCTGTTTTTT.

The chain carries TRBV25-1 and TRBJ1-2; D is possibly TRBD1 (6 bases). Trimming removed 0 bases from V and 3 bases from J, with 14 bases in between. The CDR3 extends over 16 amino acids. Germline loops: CDR1 MGHDK, CDR2 SYGVNS. For the CDR3, the DNA is TGTGCCAGCAGTGAATATCGGGGGGGCTTCGACTATGGCTACACCTTC. Its protein is CASSEYRGGFDYGYTF.

The V call is TRBV13, the J call TRBJ2-1; 7 bases map to TRBD2. Trimming removed 5 bases from V and 5 bases from J; junction bases left unmatched: 9. Germline V gene sequence: CDR1 PRHDT, CDR2 FYEKMQ (reference sequence). CDR3 size: 15 residues. The CDR3 DNA reads as TGTGCCAGCAGCCGAGGGAGGGGACCAGACAATGAGCAGTTCTTC. Translation: CASSRGRGPDNEQFF.

V and J are TRBV30 and TRBJ2-7; 7 bases match TRBD2. After removal of 5 bases from V and 4 bases from J, the junction contained 8 bases not matched to a gene. The CDR3 totals 13 residues. CDR1 is GTSNPN and CDR2 is SVGIG in the germline V gene (reference sequence). The CDR3 is CAWGRGSRYEQYF. The CDR3, as DNA: TGTGCCTGGGGGCGGGGGAGCAGGTACGAGCAGTACTTC.

There are a few counts of this clone. The chain is built from TRBV10-3 and TRBJ1-1, with D possibly matching TRBD1 (5 bases). Germline V gene sequence: CDR1 ENHRY, CDR2 SYGVKD. This CDR3 has 15 amino acids. Trimming took 10 bases from V and 1 from J, leaving 19 bases between them. CDR3 protein: CATRALITSNTEAFF. The CDR3, as DNA: TGTGCCACCAGGGCTTTAATAACGTCGAACACTGAAGCTTTCTTT.

This chain uses TRBV19 with TRBJ1-5; 9 nucleotides match TRBD1. The junction had 14 bases not matched to a gene; V was cut back by 5 bases and J by 6 bases. The CDR3 has 17 residues. Germline loops: CDR1 LNHDA, CDR2 SQIVND (reference sequence). The CDR3 nucleotides are TGTGCCAGTAGTCTAATCGGAACCGGGACAGGGTTTCAGCCCCAGCATTTT. As protein: CASSLIGTGTGFQPQHF.

This rearrangement joins TRBV6-5 to TRBJ2-1; no firm D call. CDR3 size: 15 residues. Per the germline V gene, CDR1 is MNHEY and CDR2 is SVGAGI. Trimming left V 8 bases short and J 4 bases short, with 18 bases between. The CDR3 spells CASSPTVLPYNEQFF. CDR3 nucleotides: TGTGCCAGCTCGCCAACAGTGCTCCCTTACAATGAGCAGTTCTTC.

V gene TRBV11-1 combines with J gene TRBJ2-1; 8 positions agree with TRBD1. V shed 5 bases, J shed 6 bases, and the junction held 12 bases outside the gene matches. Germline lookup yields CDR1 SGHAT and CDR2 FQDESV (reference sequence). The CDR3 extends over 16 amino acids. CDR3 nucleotides: TGTGCCAGCAGCCATCTGAGTACAGGGGGAGGCAATGAGCAGTTCTTC. The encoded protein is CASSHLSTGGGNEQFF.

V usage is TRBV14 and J usage is TRBJ1-3; D is perhaps TRBD1 (6 bases). The V end was cut by 4 bases, the J end by 0 bases, with 10 bases between. The germline CDR1 and CDR2 sequences are SGHDN and FVKESK. The CDR3 totals 15 residues. In nucleotides, the CDR3 is TGTGCCAGCAGCCCATACAGGGACTCTGGAAACACCATATATTTT. It is translated as CASSPYRDSGNTIYF.

The rearrangement joins TRBV27 to TRBJ1-4; D is ambiguous. The CDR3 covers 14 residues. The germline V gene has CDR1 MNHEY and CDR2 SMNVEV (reference sequence). Trimming took off 2 bases at V and 5 bases at J, with 9 bases between the two ends. CDR3 sequence reads: CASSLTRGNEKLFF. Written as DNA, the CDR3 is TGTGCCAGCAGTTTAACGCGGGGAAATGAAAAACTGTTTTTT.

The chain joins TRBV7-2 to TRBJ1-6; 7 bases are shared with TRBD1. The CDR3 consists of 15 residues. CDR1 is SGHTA and CDR2 is FQGNSA in the germline V gene. V was pared by 5 bases and J by 6 bases, with 7 bases of the junction left unmatched. CDR3 bases: TGTGCCAGCAGCATCACCGGGACAGCTAATTCACCCCTCCACTTT. This codes for CASSITGTANSPLHF.

The V and J genes are TRBV19 and TRBJ2-3; perhaps TRBD1 as D (6 bases). The germline CDR1 and CDR2 sequences are LNHDA and SQIVND (reference sequence). V dropped 6 bases and J dropped 0 bases, with 10 bases sitting between them. This CDR3 contains 14 residues. The CDR3 DNA is TGTGCCAGTAGCCGAACAGGGAGCACAGATACGCAGTATTTT. This gives the protein CASSRTGSTDTQYF.

The chain employs TRBV30 and TRBJ1-2; perhaps TRBD1 as D (6 bases). The CDR3 spans 12 residues. V was shortened by 0 bases and J by 8 bases, with 10 bases between the two germline ends. Germline lookup yields CDR1 GTSNPN and CDR2 SVGIG (reference sequence). This chain's CDR3 is CAWSVPGGGYTF. CDR3 DNA sequence: TGTGCCTGGAGTGTACCGGGGGGCGGCTACACCTTC. The full variable domain, completed using reference TRBV30 and TRBJ1-2, is SQTIHQWPATLVQPVGSPLSLECTVEGTSNPNLYWYRQAAGRGLQLLFYSVGIGQISSEVPQNLSASRPQDRQFILSSKKLLLSDSGFYLCAWSVPGGGYTFGSGTRLTVV.

The chain links TRBV6-1 to TRBJ1-2, with D possibly TRBD1 on 5 matching bases. This CDR3 is built from 14 residues. V gave up 0 bases and J gave up 5 bases, with 10 bases separating them. Looked up from germline, CDR1 is MNHNS and CDR2 is SASEGT. CDR3 bases: TGTGCCAGCAGTGAAGCGCACGGGGGTTATGGCTACACCTTC. Translated, it gives CASSEAHGGYGYTF.

The V and J genes are TRBV30 and TRBJ1-2; tentatively, D is TRBD1 (5 bases). Germline values: CDR1 GTSNPN, CDR2 SVGIG (reference sequence). Trimming took off 0 bases at V and 8 bases at J, with 13 bases between the two ends. The CDR3 spans 13 residues. DNA for the CDR3: TGTGCCTGGAGTGTCGGCAGGGTTTTAGGCTACACCTTC. Translated: CAWSVGRVLGYTF.

The genes are TRBV19 and TRBJ2-7, with 8 bases fitting TRBD1. V shed 6 bases and J 2 bases; nucleotides not matched to a gene: 9. This CDR3 has 15 amino acids. The germline gives CDR1 LNHDA, CDR2 SQIVND (reference sequence). The CDR3: CASRYDRGGTYEQYF. Written as DNA, the CDR3 is TGTGCCAGTAGATATGACAGGGGTGGAACCTACGAGCAGTACTTC.

This clone was recorded only once. This sequence joins TRBV9 and TRBJ2-1; TRBD2 matches 9 bases. The germline CDR1 and CDR2 sequences are SGDLS and YYNGEE. V dropped 3 bases and J dropped 7; count of bases not matched to a gene: 11. The CDR3 runs 16 residues. The CDR3 region has the DNA TGTGCCAGCAGCGGGACTCGCGGGGGGGGACCGAATGAGCAGTTCTTC. Residues: CASSGTRGGGPNEQFF. Using reference TRBV9 and TRBJ2-1 for the parts outside the CDR3, the full variable domain is DSGVTQTPKHLITATGQRVTLRCSPRSGDLSVYWYQQSLDQGLQFLIQYYNGEERAKGNILERFSAQQFPDLHSELNLSSLELGDSALYFCASSGTRGGGPNEQFFGPGTRLTVL.

This chain joins TRBV30 and TRBJ2-3; 9 positions match TRBD1. The germline V gene encodes CDR1 GTSNPN and CDR2 SVGIG (reference sequence). The CDR3 has 15 residues. J gave up 5 bases and V 5 bases, and 11 bases lay outside the gene matches. In DNA, the CDR3 is TGTGCCTGGGGCCCACAGGGGGCGCGTGGAGATACGCAGTATTTT. It codes for CAWGPQGARGDTQYF.

The rearrangement links TRBV5-4 to TRBJ2-7, with TRBD1 identical over 7 bases. With 4 bases clipped from V and 5 bases from J, the junction kept 9 bases outside the gene matches. The CDR3 has 14 residues. Germline CDR1 reads SGHNT; CDR2 reads YYREEE (reference sequence). The CDR3 DNA reads TGTGCCAGCAGCCAAAGACAGGGATCCCACGAGCAGTACTTC. This translates into CASSQRQGSHEQYF. The whole variable domain, remainder taken from reference TRBV5-4 and TRBJ2-7, is ETGVTQSPTHLIKTRGQQVTLRCSSQSGHNTVSWYQQALGQGPQFIFQYYREEENGRGNFPPRFSGLQFPNYSSELNVNALELDDSALYLCASSQRQGSHEQYFGPGTRLTVT.

Only a few counts were recorded for this clone. V usage is TRBV2 and J usage is TRBJ1-1; 9 positions agree with TRBD1. Germline CDR1 reads SNHLY; CDR2 reads FYNNEI. V lost 4 bases to trimming and J lost 0 bases; unmatched junction nucleotides: 3. The CDR3 has 15 residues. CDR3 sequence reads: CASSGQGEMNTEAFF. CDR3 nucleotide sequence: TGTGCCAGCAGTGGACAGGGGGAGATGAACACTGAAGCTTTCTTT.

This chain uses TRBV7-2 with TRBJ1-2; 9 bases map to TRBD1. Germline trimming cut 0 bases from V and 4 bases from J; bases unmatched to any gene: 0. The germline V gene has CDR1 SGHTA and CDR2 FQGNSA. The CDR3 loop spans 14 amino acids. Here the CDR3 DNA reads TGTGCCAGCAGCTTAGCGGGACAGGGCTATGGCTACACCTTC. Protein: CASSLAGQGYGYTF.

The rearrangement links TRBV7-9 to TRBJ1-1; 8 bases agree with TRBD1. Per germline, CDR1 SEHNR and CDR2 FQNEAQ (reference sequence). The V and J ends lost 6 bases and 4 bases, in that order; junction bases with no gene match: 10. CDR3 length equals 15 residues. The CDR3 sequence: CASSSDRAAGTEAFF. In DNA, the CDR3 is TGTGCCAGCAGTTCGGACAGGGCGGCAGGCACTGAAGCTTTCTTT.

This chain connects TRBV24-1 to TRBJ2-4; TRBD1 might be the D (6 bases). The V end lost 7 bases, the J end lost 1 base, and 16 bases lay between the germline ends. This CDR3 has 16 residues. CDR1 is KGHDR, CDR2 SFDVKD, per germline. The CDR3 sequence is CATSPVYREAKNIQYF. The CDR3 DNA sequence: TGTGCCACCAGCCCCGTTTACAGGGAGGCCAAAAACATTCAGTACTTC.

The V and J genes are TRBV18 and TRBJ2-5; D perhaps matches TRBD2 (6 bases). CDR1 KGHSH and CDR2 LQKENI come from the germline V gene. Trimming took off 1 base at V and 5 bases at J, with 11 bases between the two ends. CDR3 length equals 14 residues. The CDR3 protein is CASSPLGSGETQYF. The CDR3 DNA sequence: TGTGCCAGCTCACCACTGGGTAGCGGCGAGACCCAGTACTTC.

The chain couples TRBV5-1 to TRBJ2-2; 7 bases align to TRBD2. The CDR3 sequence is 15 residues long. Germline CDR1 reads SGHRS; CDR2 reads YFSETQ. V dropped 1 base and J dropped 1; count of bases not matched to a gene: 1. CDR3 amino acids: CASSLRGENTGELFF. In DNA form, the CDR3 reads TGCGCCAGCAGCTTGCGGGGGGAGAACACCGGGGAGCTGTTTTTT.

The gene calls are TRBV27 and TRBJ1-2; D remains unclear. V lost 3 bases and J 6 bases, leaving 14 bases between the germline ends. This CDR3 contains 14 residues. In germline, CDR1 is MNHEY, CDR2 SMNVEV (reference sequence). This CDR3 is CASSFARMEDGYTF. The CDR3 DNA reads as TGTGCCAGCAGTTTCGCCAGGATGGAGGATGGCTACACCTTC.

The chain recombines TRBV2 with TRBJ1-6, with D perhaps matching TRBD1 (6 bases). The germline CDR1 and CDR2 sequences are SNHLY and FYNNEI. The V end lost 0 bases, the J end lost 10 bases, and 13 bases lay between the germline ends. CDR3 length equals 15 residues. The CDR3 spells CASSEAGARGSPLHF. CDR3 in DNA: TGTGCCAGCAGTGAAGCGGGGGCTCGGGGATCACCCCTCCACTTT.

The chain employs TRBV13 and TRBJ1-1, with 9 positions matching TRBD1. V shed 4 bases and J 5 bases; nucleotides not matched to a gene: 5. The germline V gene encodes CDR1 PRHDT and CDR2 FYEKMQ (reference sequence). The CDR3 totals 14 residues. CDR3 bases: TGTGCCAGCAGCTATTGGGACAGGGAGACTGAAGCTTTCTTT. It codes for CASSYWDRETEAFF.

This sequence joins TRBV5-4 and TRBJ2-1; 11 bases line up with TRBD2. Germline V CDR1 and CDR2: SGHNT, YYREEE (reference sequence). V gave up 4 bases and J gave up 3 bases; unmatched junction bases: 9. CDR3 length: 17 residues. The CDR3 nucleotides are TGTGCCAGCAGCAAGTCCACTAGCGGGGGATACTACAATGAGCAGTTCTTC. Its protein is CASSKSTSGGYYNEQFF.